These T cell receptor beta chains were read from a single sample in a study of patients and donors after allogeneic stem cell transplantation. TCRdb processed the RT-PCR reads anew with MiXCR; each CDR3 protein has one entry. The repertoire has some 960,000 distinct CDR3 sequences, approximately 18% of them found once; the top ten carry roughly 6%. The sample was blood, either unsorted or a sorted T cell fraction (not recorded which). The receptor source for this set is a human donor who was either an allogeneic HSCT recipient or a stem cell or donor lymphocyte infusion donor (not recorded which). It is not recorded whose cells these are; they may come from a transplant donor. CDR3s include the opening cysteine and the closing phenylalanine or tryptophan. Fields, in order: V gene, J gene, D gene, clone size, CDR3 protein, CDR3 DNA. A D gene is named only where the DNA matches it firmly. Only some rows state a clone size, as once, few, many or a class for expanded clones.

>TRBV7-2|TRBJ1-1|TRBD1|few
CASSLQGGMNTEAFF
TGTGCCAGCAGCTTACAGGGGGGGATGAACACTGAAGCTTTCTTT
>TRBV5-1|TRBJ2-7|TRBD2|-
CASRTSGSSSYEQYF
TGCGCCAGCAGGACTAGCGGGTCCAGCTCCTACGAGCAGTACTTC
>TRBV11-2|TRBJ2-1|TRBD2|-
CASSLFDRREGYNEQFF
TGTGCCAGCAGCTTATTTGATCGGCGGGAGGGCTACAATGAGCAGTTCTTC
>TRBV5-5|TRBJ1-5|TRBD1|-
CASSLRDSPNQPQHF
TGTGCCAGCAGCTTGAGGGACAGCCCAAATCAGCCCCAGCATTTT
>TRBV7-2|TRBJ1-1|-|-
CASSLEAGWTEAFF
TGTGCCAGCAGCTTAGAGGCGGGGTGGACTGAAGCTTTCTTT
>TRBV5-1|TRBJ2-5|TRBD2|-
CASTPGTSRWETQYF
TGCGCCAGCACCCCCGGGACTAGTCGGTGGGAGACCCAGTACTTC
>TRBV7-9|TRBJ2-2|TRBD2|-
CASSSLAGVRTGELFF
TGTGCCAGCAGCTCCCTAGCGGGAGTACGTACCGGGGAGCTGTTTTTT
>TRBV9|TRBJ2-3|TRBD2|-
CASSVSNLGGTDTQYF
TGTGCCAGCAGCGTCTCCAATCTGGGAGGGACCGATACGCAGTATTTT
>TRBV24-1|TRBJ1-5|-|-
CATSDNSNQPQHF
TGTGCCACCAGCGATAATAGCAATCAGCCCCAGCATTTT
>TRBV7-2|TRBJ2-5|TRBD2|few
CASSLASGGTKETQYF
TGTGCCAGCAGCTTAGCTAGCGGGGGGACCAAAGAGACCCAGTACTTC
>TRBV6-5|TRBJ2-1|-|few
CASSPIGGEQFF
TGTGCCAGCAGTCCAATAGGAGGTGAGCAGTTCTTC
>TRBV20-1|TRBJ2-2|-|few
CSALGSVTGELFF
TGCAGTGCCTTAGGGAGTGTCACCGGGGAGCTGTTTTTT
>TRBV4-3|TRBJ1-2|-|-
CASSQGDSANYGYTF
TGCGCCAGCAGCCAAGGAGACAGCGCTAACTATGGCTACACCTTC
>TRBV6-2/TRBV6-3|TRBJ1-1|-|-
CGSAGGAEAFF
TGTGGTTCGGCTGGAGGGGCTGAAGCTTTCTTT
>TRBV7-8|TRBJ2-1|-|few
CASSQGSPNEQFF
TGTGCCAGCAGCCAGGGGTCCCCTAATGAGCAGTTCTTC
>TRBV20-1|TRBJ1-6|TRBD1|-
CSARDRDRGLSSPLHF
TGCAGTGCTAGAGACCGGGACAGGGGGTTGAGTTCACCCCTCCACTTT